The clone carrying this T cell receptor beta chain appeared many times. Its antigen is unidentified. The CDR3 has 14 amino acids. From germline, CDR1 is SGHVS and CDR2 FQNEAQ. With 1 base removed from V and 3 bases from J, the gap between germline ends came to 9 bases. TCRdb re-analysed the reads in MiXCR, keeping a single row per CDR3 protein. The sample shows 270,000 or so distinct CDR3 sequences, 15% to 20% of them seen only once. The data originate from a study of T cell repertoires in cytomegalovirus infection. About the study: Indicated by public TCR beta signatures were CMV infection and matching HLA type.

General study results and limits: HLA-C-restricted CMV clonotypes gave the most frequent clonotype in two of eight donors. The study identified carriers of CMV plus the relevant HLA from cumulative public TCR beta family frequency.

Sequenced material: CD8+ T cells from PBMCs. The chain combines TRBV7-8 with TRBJ2-5, with D uncertain. The TCR sequence derives from a human donor in good health (CMV status not recorded). Some clones in this sample may be carry-over from other donors' samples. The chain's CDR3 is CASSLDAAEETQYF. The CDR3 bases are TGTGCCAGCAGCTTAGATGCGGCAGAAGAGACCCAGTACTTC.